The next 2 T cell receptor beta chains were all read from a single sample in a study of blood T cell repertoires in COVID-19. Repertoires were generated with immunoSEQ multiplex PCR, while TCRdb's copy carries only in-frame clones and drops some. The table includes hundreds of thousands of clones, about 90% detected once. Specimen: PBMCs or T cells enriched from blood (not recorded which). The receptors originated from a young man who had recovered from COVID-19.

The CDR3 protein is CAWASGSYEQYF. Written as DNA, the CDR3 is TGTGCCTGGGCTAGCGGGAGCTACGAGCAGTACTTC. V and J are TRBV30 and TRBJ2-7, with 10 bases fitting TRBD2. Germline V gene lookup returns CDR1 GTSNPN and CDR2 SVGIG (reference sequence). CDR3 length equals 12 residues. J gave up 3 bases and V 5 bases, and 1 base lay outside the gene matches.

This CDR3 is CASSVVSTSGAGELFF. The DNA for the CDR3 is TGTGCCAGCAGCGTAGTCTCGACTAGCGGGGCCGGGGAGCTGTTTTTT. The genes are TRBV9 and TRBJ2-2; TRBD2 agrees at 11 bases. This CDR3 region has 16 residues. Germline V lookup: CDR1 SGDLS, CDR2 YYNGEE. The V gene end was trimmed by 0 bases and the J gene end by 6 bases; junction bases not matched to a gene: 4.